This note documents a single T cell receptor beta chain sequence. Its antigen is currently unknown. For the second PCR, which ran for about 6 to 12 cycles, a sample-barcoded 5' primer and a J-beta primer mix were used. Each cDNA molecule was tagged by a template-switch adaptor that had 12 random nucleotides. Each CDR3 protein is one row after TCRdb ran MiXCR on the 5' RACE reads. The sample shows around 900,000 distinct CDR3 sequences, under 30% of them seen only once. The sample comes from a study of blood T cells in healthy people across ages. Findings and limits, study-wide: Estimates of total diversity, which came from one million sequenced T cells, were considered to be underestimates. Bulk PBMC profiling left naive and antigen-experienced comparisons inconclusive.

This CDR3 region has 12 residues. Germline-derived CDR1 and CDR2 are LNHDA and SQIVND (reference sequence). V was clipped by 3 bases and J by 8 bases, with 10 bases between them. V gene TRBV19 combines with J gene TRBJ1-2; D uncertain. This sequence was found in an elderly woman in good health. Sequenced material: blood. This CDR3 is CASSISEAGYTF. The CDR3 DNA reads TGTGCCAGTAGTATTTCGGAGGCGGGCTACACCTTC.